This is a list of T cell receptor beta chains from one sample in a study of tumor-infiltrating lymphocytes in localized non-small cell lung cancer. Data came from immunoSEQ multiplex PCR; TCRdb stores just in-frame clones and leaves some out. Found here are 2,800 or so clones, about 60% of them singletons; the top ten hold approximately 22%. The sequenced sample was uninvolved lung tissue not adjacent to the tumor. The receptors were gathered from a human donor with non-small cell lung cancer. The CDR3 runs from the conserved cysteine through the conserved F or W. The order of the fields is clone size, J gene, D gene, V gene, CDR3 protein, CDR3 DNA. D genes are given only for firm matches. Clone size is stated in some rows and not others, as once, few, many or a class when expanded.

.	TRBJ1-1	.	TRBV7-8	CASSSWTVGGTEAFF	TGTGCCAGCAGCTCCTGGACAGTTGGGGGCACTGAAGCTTTCTTT
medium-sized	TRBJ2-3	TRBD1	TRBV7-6	CASSQTTGGPSTDTQYF	TGTGCCAGCAGTCAGACCACAGGGGGACCTAGCACAGATACGCAGTATTTT
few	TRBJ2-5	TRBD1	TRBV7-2	CASSYGQVAQETQYF	TGTGCCAGCAGCTACGGACAGGTGGCCCAAGAGACCCAGTACTTC
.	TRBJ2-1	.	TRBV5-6	CASSIQGRPRGEQFF	TGTGCCAGCAGCATCCAAGGGAGACCCCGGGGTGAGCAGTTCTTC
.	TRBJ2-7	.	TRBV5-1	CASSLGGIGNYEQYF	TGCGCCAGCAGCTTAGGAGGCATAGGGAACTACGAGCAGTACTTC
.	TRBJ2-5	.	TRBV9	CASSVQGETQYF	TGTGCCAGCAGTGTCCAGGGAGAGACCCAGTACTTC
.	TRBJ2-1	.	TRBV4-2	CASSQGLMDEQFF	TGTGCCAGCAGCCAAGGCCTCATGGATGAGCAGTTCTTC
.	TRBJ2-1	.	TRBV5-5	CASSFGETAYNEQFF	TGTGCCAGCAGCTTTGGGGAGACCGCCTACAATGAGCAGTTCTTC
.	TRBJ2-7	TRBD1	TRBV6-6	CASRQGTESYEQYF	TGTGCCAGCAGACAGGGGACGGAATCCTACGAGCAGTACTTC
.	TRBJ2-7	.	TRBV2	CASSELAYEQYF	TGTGCCAGCAGTGAACTAGCCTACGAGCAGTACTTC
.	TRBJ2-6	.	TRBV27	CASSLTSSGANVLTF	TGTGCCAGCAGTCTCACCAGCTCTGGGGCCAACGTCCTGACTTTC
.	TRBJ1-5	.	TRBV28	CASIRTQGSQPQHF	TGTGCCAGCATAAGAACCCAGGGCAGTCAGCCCCAGCATTTT
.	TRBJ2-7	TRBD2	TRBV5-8	CASSLPSGIYEQYF	TGTGCCAGCAGCTTGCCTAGCGGGATCTACGAGCAGTACTTC
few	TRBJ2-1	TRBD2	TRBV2	CASSGGGGLAEHNEQFF	TGTGCCAGCAGCGGTGGAGGGGGACTAGCGGAACACAATGAGCAGTTCTTC
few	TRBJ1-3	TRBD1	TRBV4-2	CASRPNPGQDHSGNTIYF	TGTGCCAGCAGGCCTAACCCGGGACAGGATCACTCTGGAAACACCATATATTTT
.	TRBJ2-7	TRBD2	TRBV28	CASSTIAGGPREQYF	TGTGCCAGCAGTACCATAGCGGGAGGGCCGAGGGAGCAGTACTTC
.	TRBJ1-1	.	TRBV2	CASRANMNTEAFF	TGTGCCAGCAGGGCAAACATGAACACTGAAGCTTTCTTT
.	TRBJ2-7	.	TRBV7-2	CASSLSPGEQYF	TGTGCCAGCAGCTTATCCCCAGGCGAGCAGTACTTC
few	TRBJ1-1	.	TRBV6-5	CASRPGRLRNTEAFF	TGTGCCAGCAGACCGGGACGCCTGAGGAACACTGAAGCTTTCTTT
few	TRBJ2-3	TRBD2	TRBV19	CASRGLATSTDTQYF	TGTGCCAGTAGGGGACTAGCGACGAGCACAGATACGCAGTATTTT
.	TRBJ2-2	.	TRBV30	CAWRRTGVDTGELFF	TGTGCCTGGAGGCGGACGGGGGTCGACACCGGGGAGCTGTTTTTT
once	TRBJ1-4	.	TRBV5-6	CASSLASGTQKLFF	TGTGCCAGCAGCTTGGCCTCGGGGACTCAAAAACTGTTTTTT
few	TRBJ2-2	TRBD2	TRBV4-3	CASSQESPLAGGTGELFF	TGCGCCAGCAGCCAAGAATCCCCCCTAGCGGGAGGGACCGGGGAGCTGTTTTTT
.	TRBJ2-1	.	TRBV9	CASSVSEGRVGEQFF	TGTGCCAGCAGCGTTTCCGAGGGACGGGTCGGTGAGCAGTTCTTC
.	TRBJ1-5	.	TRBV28	CASSPGGSNQPQHF	TGTGCCAGCAGCCCGGGGGGAAGCAATCAGCCCCAGCATTTT
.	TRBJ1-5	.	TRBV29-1	CSVEDDSNQPQHF	TGCAGCGTTGAAGATGATAGCAATCAGCCCCAGCATTTT
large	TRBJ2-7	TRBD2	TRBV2	CASSLAASGRASEQYF	TGTGCCAGCAGTCTGGCCGCTAGCGGGAGGGCCAGCGAGCAGTACTTC
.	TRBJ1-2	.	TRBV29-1	CSVEDGTHVTKGTF	TGCAGCGTTGAAGATGGGACCCATGTTACTAAGGGCACCTTC
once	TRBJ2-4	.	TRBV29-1	CSVTRGAAKNIQYF	TGCAGCGTTACGAGGGGGGCAGCCAAAAACATTCAGTACTTC
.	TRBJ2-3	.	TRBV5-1	CASSLRGDTQYF	TGCGCCAGCAGCTTGAGGGGAGATACGCAGTATTTT
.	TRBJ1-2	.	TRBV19	CASSIQALNNDYGYTF	TGTGCCAGTAGTATACAAGCCCTTAATAACGACTATGGCTACACCTTC
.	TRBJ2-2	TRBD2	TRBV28	CASSFLLAATGELFF	TGTGCCAGCAGTTTCTTACTAGCGGCCACCGGGGAGCTGTTTTTT
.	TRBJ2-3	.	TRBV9	CASSIRPGTDTQYF	TGTGCCAGCAGCATCAGACCGGGAACGGATACGCAGTATTTT
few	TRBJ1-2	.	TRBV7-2	CASTDAGYGYTF	TGTGCCAGCACCGACGCCGGCTATGGCTACACCTTC
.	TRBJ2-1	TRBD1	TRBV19	CASSADRAHYNEQFF	TGTGCCAGTAGTGCCGACAGGGCCCACTACAATGAGCAGTTCTTC
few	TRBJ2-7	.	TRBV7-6	CASSLAPGEAYEQYF	TGTGCCAGCAGCTTAGCCCCCGGGGAGGCCTACGAGCAGTACTTC
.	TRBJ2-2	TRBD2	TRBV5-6	CASSSGLAGNTGELFF	TGTGCCAGCAGCTCAGGACTAGCGGGAAACACCGGGGAGCTGTTTTTT
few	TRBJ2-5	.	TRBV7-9	CASSVAGQETQYF	TGTGCCAGCAGCGTAGCTGGGCAAGAGACCCAGTACTTC
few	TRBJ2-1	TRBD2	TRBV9	CASSVRGVNEQFF	TGTGCCAGCAGCGTACGGGGGGTCAATGAGCAGTTCTTC
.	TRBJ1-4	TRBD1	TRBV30	CAWSIFDRVDEKLFF	TGTGCCTGGAGTATCTTCGACAGGGTAGACGAAAAACTGTTTTTT
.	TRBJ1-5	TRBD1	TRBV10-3	CAISPTIPGQGYQPQHF	TGTGCCATCAGTCCGACTATTCCGGGACAGGGATATCAGCCCCAGCATTTT
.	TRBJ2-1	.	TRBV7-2	CASSLGLEGVNEQFF	TGTGCCAGCAGCTTAGGGCTTGAGGGGGTCAATGAGCAGTTCTTC
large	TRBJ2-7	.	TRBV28	CASSPQGGLAEIYEQYF	TGTGCCAGCAGTCCCCAGGGGGGGCTAGCGGAGATCTACGAGCAGTACTTC
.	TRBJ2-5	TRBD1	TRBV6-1	CASSEGQGASLGTQYF	TGTGCCAGCAGTGAAGGGCAGGGGGCAAGTCTGGGGACCCAGTACTTC
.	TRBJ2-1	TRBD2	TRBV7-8	CASSLNRLARFF	TGTGCCAGCAGCCTTAACAGACTAGCAAGGTTCTTC
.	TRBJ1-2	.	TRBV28	CASSTIPYGYTF	TGTGCCAGCAGCACGATTCCCTATGGCTACACCTTC
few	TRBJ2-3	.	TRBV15	CATSRDFVGDTQYF	TGTGCCACCAGCAGAGATTTCGTGGGGGATACGCAGTATTTT
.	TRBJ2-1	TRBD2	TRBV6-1	CASRTSVGYNEQFF	TGTGCCAGCAGGACTAGCGTAGGTTATAATGAGCAGTTCTTC
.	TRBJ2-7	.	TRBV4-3	CASSQDLGNPYEQYF	TGCGCCAGCAGCCAAGATCTGGGGAACCCCTACGAGCAGTACTTC
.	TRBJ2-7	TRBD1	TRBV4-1	CASSPGNRDRDYEQYF	TGCGCCAGCAGCCCAGGGAACCGGGACAGGGACTACGAGCAGTACTTC
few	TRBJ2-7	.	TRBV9	CASSVGREQYF	TGTGCCAGCAGCGTAGGGAGGGAGCAGTACTTC
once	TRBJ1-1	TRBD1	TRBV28	CASRPPDRVKTEAFF	TGTGCCAGCAGGCCACCGGACAGGGTAAAAACTGAAGCTTTCTTT
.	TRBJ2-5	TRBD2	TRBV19	CASSPSRLAIQETQYF	TGTGCCAGTAGCCCTTCCCGACTAGCCATCCAAGAGACCCAGTACTTC
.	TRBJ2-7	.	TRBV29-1	CSVEDFSYEQYF	TGCAGCGTTGAGGATTTCTCCTACGAGCAGTACTTC
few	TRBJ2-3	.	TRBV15	CATSRVGGSDTQYF	TGTGCCACCAGCAGAGTAGGAGGGTCAGATACGCAGTATTTT
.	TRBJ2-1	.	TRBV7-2	CASSLGYGYEQFF	TGTGCCAGCAGCTTAGGTTACGGGTATGAGCAGTTCTTC
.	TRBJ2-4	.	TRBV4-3	CASSQDLGAGPQNIQYF	TGCGCCAGCAGCCAAGATCTGGGGGCGGGACCTCAAAACATTCAGTACTTC
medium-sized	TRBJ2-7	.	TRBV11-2	CASSWGSYEQYF	TGTGCCAGCAGCTGGGGTTCCTACGAGCAGTACTTC
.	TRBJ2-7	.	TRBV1	CTSSQDNPAEQYF	TGCACCAGCAGCCAAGATAATCCGGCCGAGCAGTACTTC
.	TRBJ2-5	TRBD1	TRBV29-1	CSVDRGQETQYF	TGCAGCGTTGACAGGGGGCAAGAGACCCAGTACTTC